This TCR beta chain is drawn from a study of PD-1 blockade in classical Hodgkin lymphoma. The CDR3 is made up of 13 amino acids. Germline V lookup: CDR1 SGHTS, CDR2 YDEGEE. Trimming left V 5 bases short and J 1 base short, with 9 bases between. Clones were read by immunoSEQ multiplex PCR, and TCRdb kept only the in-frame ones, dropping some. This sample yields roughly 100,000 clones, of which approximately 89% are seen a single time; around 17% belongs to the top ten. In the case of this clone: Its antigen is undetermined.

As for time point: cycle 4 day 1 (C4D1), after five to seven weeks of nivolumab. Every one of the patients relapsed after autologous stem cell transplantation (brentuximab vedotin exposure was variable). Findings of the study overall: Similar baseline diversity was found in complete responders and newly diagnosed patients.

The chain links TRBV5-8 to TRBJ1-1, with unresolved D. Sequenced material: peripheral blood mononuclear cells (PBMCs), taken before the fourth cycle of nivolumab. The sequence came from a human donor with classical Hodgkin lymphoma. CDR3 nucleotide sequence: TGTGCCAGCAGTCACACTCCGAACACTGAAGCTTTCTTT. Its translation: CASSHTPNTEAFF. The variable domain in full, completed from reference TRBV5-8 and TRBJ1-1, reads EAGVTQSPTHLIKTRGQQATLRCSPISGHTSVYWYQQALGLGLQFLLWYDEGEERNRGNFPPRFSGRQFPNYSSELNVNALELEDSALYLCASSHTPNTEAFFGQGTRLTVV.